The TCR beta chain under discussion was sequenced for a study of T cells in Graves' hyperthyroidism and ophthalmopathy. This clonotype was counted between two and nine times. Its antigen remains unidentified. Blood dates from first hyperthyroidism diagnosis, before any ophthalmopathy symptoms. PBMCs were sourced from over 8.5 ml fresh peripheral blood. Findings and limits, study-wide: Among clonotypes expanded in thyroid above 0.001, most were also found in blood. A model built on 13 V-J features separated ophthalmopathy from stable hyperthyroidism.

The source material, RNA transcripts, was used to amplify TCR beta CDR3 regions. A first-round RT-PCR of the TCR CDR3 used the HTBI primer set. TCRdb reprocessed the multiplex PCR reads via MiXCR and lists one record per CDR3 protein. This repertoire shows hundreds of thousands of distinct CDR3 sequences, under 20% found once; its top ten account for roughly 17%. The receptor was isolated from a woman in her fifties or sixties with Graves' hyperthyroidism that later progressed to Graves' ophthalmopathy. Sequencing used blood.

The CDR3 DNA reads TGTGCCAGCAACCTCCCGGGGGGTACAGGGTATGGCTACACCTTC. As protein: CASNLPGGTGYGYTF. The chain has TRBV5-5 and TRBJ1-2, with D perhaps matching TRBD1 (6 bases). The germline V and J ends were trimmed by 6 bases and 5 bases, with 20 bases remaining between them. Per germline, CDR1 SGHKS and CDR2 YYEKEE (reference sequence). The length of the CDR3 is 15 residues.